The present T cell receptor beta chain was sequenced within a study of T-cell reconstitution after alpha-beta-depleted transplantation in children. Preparing the TCRbeta library involved the use of unique molecular identifiers. One entry per CDR3 protein, called by TCRdb with MiXCR from the PCR reads. The table lists approximately 510,000 distinct CDR3 sequences, approximately 20% of them singletons. The germline V gene encodes CDR1 SQVTM and CDR2 ANQGSEA. CDR3 size: 13 residues. The junction had 4 bases not matched to a gene; V was cut back by 5 bases and J by 0 bases. This clonotype was detected a few times.

This receptor was taken from a human donor who donated a stem cell graft to a child with acute lymphoblastic leukemia. This sample comprised PBMCs from the stem cell graft donor, obtained from the stem cell graft. The chain joins TRBV29-1 to TRBJ2-7; TRBD2 agrees at 7 bases. Here the CDR3 DNA reads TGCAGCGTTCATAGCGGGTCCTCCTACGAGCAGTACTTC. Amino acid sequence: CSVHSGSSYEQYF.